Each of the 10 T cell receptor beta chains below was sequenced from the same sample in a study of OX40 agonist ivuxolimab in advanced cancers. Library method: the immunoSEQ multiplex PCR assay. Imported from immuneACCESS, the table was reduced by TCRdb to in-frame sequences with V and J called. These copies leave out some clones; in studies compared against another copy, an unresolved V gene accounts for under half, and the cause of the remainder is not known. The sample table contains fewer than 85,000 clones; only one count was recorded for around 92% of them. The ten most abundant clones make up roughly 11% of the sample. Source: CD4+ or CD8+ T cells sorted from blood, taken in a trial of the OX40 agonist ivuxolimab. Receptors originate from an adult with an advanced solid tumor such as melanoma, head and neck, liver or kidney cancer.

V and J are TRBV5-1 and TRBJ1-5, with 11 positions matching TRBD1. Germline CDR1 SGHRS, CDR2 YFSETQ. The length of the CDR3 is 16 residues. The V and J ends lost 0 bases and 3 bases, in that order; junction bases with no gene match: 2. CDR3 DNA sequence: TGCGCCAGCAGCTTGGGGACAGGGGGCACCAATCAGCCCCAGCATTTT. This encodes CASSLGTGGTNQPQHF.

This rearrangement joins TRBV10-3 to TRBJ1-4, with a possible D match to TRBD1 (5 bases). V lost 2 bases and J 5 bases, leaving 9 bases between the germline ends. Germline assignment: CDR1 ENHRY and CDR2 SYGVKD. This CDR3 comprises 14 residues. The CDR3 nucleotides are TGTGCCATCAGTGAGACGGGGGTCAATGAAAAACTGTTTTTT. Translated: CAISETGVNEKLFF.

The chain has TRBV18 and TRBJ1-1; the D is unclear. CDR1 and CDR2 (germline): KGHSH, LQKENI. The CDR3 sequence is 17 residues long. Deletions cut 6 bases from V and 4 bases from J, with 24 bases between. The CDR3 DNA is TGTGCCAGCTCCGGTGGTGATCGGGAATCGTTTTTCACTGAAGCTTTCTTT. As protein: CASSGGDRESFFTEAFF.

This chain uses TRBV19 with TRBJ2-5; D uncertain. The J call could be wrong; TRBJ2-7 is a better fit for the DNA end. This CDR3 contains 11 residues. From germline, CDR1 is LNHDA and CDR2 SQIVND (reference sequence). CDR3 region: CASSIGVEQYF. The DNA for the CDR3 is TGTGCCAGTAGTATAGGGGTCGAGCAGTACTTC.

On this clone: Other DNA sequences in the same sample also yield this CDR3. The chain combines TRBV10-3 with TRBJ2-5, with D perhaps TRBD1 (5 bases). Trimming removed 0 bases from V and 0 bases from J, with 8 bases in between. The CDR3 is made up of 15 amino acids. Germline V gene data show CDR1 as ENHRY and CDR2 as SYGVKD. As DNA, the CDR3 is TGTGCCATCAGTGAGTCGACAGAATACCAAGAGACCCAGTACTTC. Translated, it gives CAISESTEYQETQYF.

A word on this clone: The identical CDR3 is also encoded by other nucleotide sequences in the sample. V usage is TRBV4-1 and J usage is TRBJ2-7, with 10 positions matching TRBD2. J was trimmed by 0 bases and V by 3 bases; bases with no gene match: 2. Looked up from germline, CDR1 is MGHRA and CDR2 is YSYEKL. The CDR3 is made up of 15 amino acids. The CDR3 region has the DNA TGCGCCAGCAGCCAGCCTAGCGGGGGCTCCTACGAGCAGTACTTC. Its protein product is CASSQPSGGSYEQYF.

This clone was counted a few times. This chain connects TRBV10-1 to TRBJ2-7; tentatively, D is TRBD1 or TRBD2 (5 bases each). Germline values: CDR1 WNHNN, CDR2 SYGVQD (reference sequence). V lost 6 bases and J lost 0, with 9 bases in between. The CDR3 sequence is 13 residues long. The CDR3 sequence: CASRGPNSYEQYF. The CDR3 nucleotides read TGCGCCAGCAGGGGACCGAACTCCTACGAGCAGTACTTC.

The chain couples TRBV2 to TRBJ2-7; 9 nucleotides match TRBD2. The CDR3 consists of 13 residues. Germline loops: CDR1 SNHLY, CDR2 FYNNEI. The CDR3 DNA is TGTGCAGGCGGGAGGGCAGGAGAGGACGAGCAGTACTTC. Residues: CAGGRAGEDEQYF. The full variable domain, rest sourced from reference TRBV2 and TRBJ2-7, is EPEVTQTPSHQVTQMGQEVILRCVPISNHLYFYWYRQILGQKVEFLVSFYNNEISEKSEIFDDQFSVERPDGSNFTLKIRSTKLEDSAMYFCAGGRAGEDEQYFGPGTRLTVT.

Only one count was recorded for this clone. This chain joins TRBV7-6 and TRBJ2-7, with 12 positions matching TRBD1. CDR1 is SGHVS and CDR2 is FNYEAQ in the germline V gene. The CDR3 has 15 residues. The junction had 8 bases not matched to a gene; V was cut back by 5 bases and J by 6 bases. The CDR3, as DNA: TGTGCCAGCAGCGCCGCTGGGACAGGGGGCGTCGAGCAGTACTTC. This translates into CASSAAGTGGVEQYF.

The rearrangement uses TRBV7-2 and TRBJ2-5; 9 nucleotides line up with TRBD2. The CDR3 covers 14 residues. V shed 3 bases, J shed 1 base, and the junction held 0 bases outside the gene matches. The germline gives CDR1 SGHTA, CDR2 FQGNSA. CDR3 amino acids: CASSLTSGQETQYF. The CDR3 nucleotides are TGTGCCAGCAGCTTGACTAGCGGCCAAGAGACCCAGTACTTC.